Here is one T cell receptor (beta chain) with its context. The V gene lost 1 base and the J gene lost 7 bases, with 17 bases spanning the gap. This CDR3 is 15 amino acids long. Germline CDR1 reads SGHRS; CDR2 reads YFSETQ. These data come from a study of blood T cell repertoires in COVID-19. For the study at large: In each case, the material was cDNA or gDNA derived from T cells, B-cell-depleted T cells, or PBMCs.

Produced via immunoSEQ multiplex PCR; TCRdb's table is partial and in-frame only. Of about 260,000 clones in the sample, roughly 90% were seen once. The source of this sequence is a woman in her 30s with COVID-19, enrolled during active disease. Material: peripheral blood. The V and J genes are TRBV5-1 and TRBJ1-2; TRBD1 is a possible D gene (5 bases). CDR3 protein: CASSLLSREKAGYTF. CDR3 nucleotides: TGCGCCAGCAGCTTGTTGTCCAGGGAAAAGGCTGGCTACACCTTC.